A single T cell receptor (beta chain) is shown here with its context. Antigen specificity is unknown. The record originates from a study of shared clonotypes between healthy human individuals. Libraries were prepared by immunoSEQ multiplex PCR; TCRdb keeps only in-frame clonotypes and omits some of them. The sample carries over 950,000 clones, roughly 80% recorded once. A split of CD4+ cells into CD45RA+ naive and CD45RA-negative memory subsets was performed. The study, taken as a whole, reports: Sharing across four donors was highest in naive CD4 (approximately 5%) and lowest in memory CD8 (about 0.4%).

The receptor's source is a man aged 18 to 29 in good health. Some clones in this sample may be carry-over from other donors' samples. Sequenced sample: memory CD4+ T cells from PBMCs. Described subset: CD45RA-negative fraction.

This CDR3 reads CASRTIGVMNTEAFF. CDR3 nucleotides: TGTGCCAGTAGGACAATTGGGGTCATGAACACTGAAGCTTTCTTT. The chain combines TRBV19 with TRBJ1-1, with no clear D. CDR1 is LNHDA, CDR2 SQIVND, per germline (reference sequence). This CDR3 is 15 amino acids long. The V and J ends lost 6 bases and 0 bases respectively, with 14 bases between them.